These 23 T cell receptor beta chains were all obtained from the same sample, sequenced in a study of identical twins. TCRdb re-called the 5' RACE reads with MiXCR, one entry per CDR3 protein. Here the sample spans 400,000 to 500,000 distinct CDR3 sequences, approximately 14% being singletons. The same sample was also studied in work on yellow fever vaccine responses in identical twins.

The source material was CD4+ T cells sorted from blood. These receptors were taken from a woman between 18 and 29 years old in good health.

The chain couples TRBV9 to TRBJ2-5; D remains ambiguous. The ends were cut back, 1 base at V and 1 base at J, with 8 bases in the middle. Germline V CDR1 and CDR2: SGDLS, YYNGEE. The CDR3 extends over 14 amino acids. The chain's CDR3 is CASSVSPAQETQYF. The CDR3 DNA sequence: TGTGCCAGCAGCGTATCCCCAGCCCAAGAGACCCAGTACTTC.

In this sample, this clonotype turned up once. The chain carries TRBV6-7 and TRBJ2-3, with 11 positions matching TRBD2. TRBV6-7 is treated as an ORF (open reading frame) with a function not yet certain. The CDR3 spans 17 residues. V was clipped by 0 bases and J by 5 bases; unmatched bases: 7. The CDR3 sequence: CASSYSILAGEEDTQYF. CDR3 nucleotides: TGTGCCAGCAGTTACTCAATACTAGCGGGGGAGGAAGATACGCAGTATTTT.

The table lists this clonotype with a few counts. The chain is built from TRBV10-3 and TRBJ2-1; D remains unclear. Looked up from germline, CDR1 is ENHRY and CDR2 is SYGVKD. Trimming removed 0 bases at V and 15 bases at J, with 18 bases between. The CDR3 runs to 14 residues. CDR3 in amino acids: CAISESTLTEGRFF. In DNA form, the CDR3 reads TGTGCCATCAGTGAGTCGACGCTGACCGAAGGTCGGTTCTTC.

The chain employs TRBV11-2 and TRBJ2-7, with 7 bases identical to TRBD1. Unmatched junction bases numbered 5, after V lost 4 bases and J lost 2 bases. Germline values: CDR1 SGHAT, CDR2 FQNNGV. The length of the CDR3 is 14 residues. The CDR3 region is CASSSGQLTYEQYF. CDR3 DNA: TGTGCCAGCAGCTCGGGACAGCTCACCTACGAGCAGTACTTC.

The V call is TRBV28, the J call TRBJ2-7, with D unresolved. Germline CDR1 reads MDHEN; CDR2 reads SYDVKM. CDR3 length: 16 residues. V dropped 3 bases and J dropped 0 bases, with 15 bases sitting between them. The CDR3 sequence is CASSFFSKGSSYEQYF. The CDR3 nucleotides read TGTGCCAGCAGTTTCTTTTCTAAGGGCAGCTCCTACGAGCAGTACTTC.

This clonotype was seen at least ten times. V is TRBV7-9 and J is TRBJ2-7; TRBD2 matches at 7 bases. CDR1 is SEHNR, CDR2 FQNEAQ, per germline (reference sequence). The CDR3 runs 14 residues. V was pared by 4 bases and J by 4 bases, with 7 bases of the junction left unmatched. CDR3 loop: CASSSSGGSYEQYF. CDR3 DNA sequence: TGTGCCAGCAGCTCGTCGGGGGGTAGTTACGAGCAGTACTTC.

The V gene is TRBV28, the J gene TRBJ2-1; 11 bases match TRBD2. The CDR3 is 17 amino acids. Germline CDR1 reads MDHEN; CDR2 reads SYDVKM. CDR3 nucleotide sequence: TGTACCCTCAGTTCCGCCTTAGCGGGGGGGTCCTACAATGAGCAGTTCTTC. Its translation: CTLSSALAGGSYNEQFF.

The DNA for the CDR3 is TGTGCCAGCAGCTTAAAGGGCGCGGGGACCTACAATGAGCAGTTCTTC. It codes for CASSLKGAGTYNEQFF. The chain carries TRBV7-2 and TRBJ2-1, with TRBD2 as a possible D gene (6 bases). The CDR3 is 16 amino acids. Germline V gene data show CDR1 as SGHTA and CDR2 as FQGNSA. V shed 2 bases and J shed 2 bases, with 13 bases lying between them.

The count of this clonotype is one. The genes are TRBV7-9 and TRBJ2-1; 9 bases match TRBD2. The CDR3 extends over 17 amino acids. Trimming took 1 base from V and 4 from J; bases not matched to a gene: 8. The V gene's germline CDR1 is SEHNR and CDR2 FQNEAQ (reference sequence). The CDR3 is CASSLGSLAGTYNEQFF. Written as DNA, the CDR3 is TGTGCCAGCAGCTTAGGCTCGCTAGCGGGGACTTACAATGAGCAGTTCTTC.

The J gene is TRBJ2-5, the V gene TRBV4-1; 7 nucleotides agree with TRBD2. Germline CDR1 reads MGHRA; CDR2 reads YSYEKL. The CDR3 is 15 residues long. V was pared by 2 bases and J by 1 base, with 4 bases of the junction left unmatched. The CDR3 spells CASSQTPSGQETQYF. In nucleotides, the CDR3 is TGCGCCAGCAGCCAAACACCTAGCGGCCAAGAGACCCAGTACTTC.

The V and J genes are TRBV4-3 and TRBJ2-7, with 8 bases that match TRBD1. The CDR3 runs to 12 residues. CDR1 is LGHNA and CDR2 is YSLEER in the germline V gene. Trimming at V came to 3 bases and at J to 11 bases, leaving 6 bases not matched to a gene. The CDR3 sequence: CASSHKTGGEYF. The CDR3 DNA is TGCGCCAGCAGCCACAAAACAGGGGGAGAGTACTTC.

This clonotype was recorded many times. The chain combines TRBV6-5 with TRBJ1-5; D gene ambiguous. Trimming pared 2 bases from V and 7 bases from J, leaving 9 bases between. CDR1 is MNHEY, CDR2 SVGAGI, per germline. This CDR3 contains 13 residues. The CDR3 bases are TGTGCCAGCAGTTACGATGGGGTACAGCCCCAGCATTTT. Translated, it gives CASSYDGVQPQHF.

In its sample, this clonotype was seen a few times. The CDR3: CASGQGLGETQYF. The CDR3 DNA follows: TGTGCCAGCGGACAGGGTCTGGGAGAGACCCAGTACTTC. The gene calls are TRBV2 and TRBJ2-5; the match to TRBD1 covers 8 bases. The V gene's germline CDR1 is SNHLY and CDR2 FYNNEI. This CDR3 is 13 amino acids long. V shed 8 bases and J 4 bases; nucleotides not matched to a gene: 6.

The chain is built from TRBV7-3 and TRBJ2-5, with 10 bases that match TRBD2. This CDR3 has 15 amino acids. Per germline, CDR1 SGHTA and CDR2 FQGTGA. V was pared by 1 base and J by 3 bases, with 2 bases of the junction left unmatched. This chain's CDR3 is CASSLIAGGKETQYF. The CDR3 DNA follows: TGTGCCAGCAGCTTAATAGCGGGGGGAAAAGAGACCCAGTACTTC.

Many counts were recorded for this clonotype. The genes are TRBV12-3 or TRBV12-4 and TRBJ1-5; maybe TRBD1 (5 bases). This CDR3 is built from 15 residues. Trimming removed 3 bases from V and 1 base from J, with 10 bases in between. The CDR3: CASSLISGSNQPQHF. In DNA form, the CDR3 reads TGTGCCAGCAGTTTGATATCAGGGAGCAATCAGCCCCAGCATTTT.

The chain links TRBV12-3 or TRBV12-4 to TRBJ2-2; 7 bases align to TRBD1. This CDR3 has 16 amino acids. Trimming cost V 3 bases and J 1 base; bases outside gene matches: 5. The CDR3 protein is CASSFYRGKNTGELFF. CDR3 bases: TGTGCCAGCAGTTTCTACAGGGGCAAGAACACCGGGGAGCTGTTTTTT.

This clonotype has just a few counts. This sequence joins TRBV28 and TRBJ2-1; the D is unclear. V shed 3 bases and J shed 6 bases, with 6 bases lying between them. The V gene's germline CDR1 is MDHEN and CDR2 SYDVKM. The CDR3 has 12 amino acids. CDR3 region: CASSFRFNEQFF. CDR3 DNA sequence: TGTGCCAGCAGTTTTAGGTTCAATGAGCAGTTCTTC.

CDR3 amino acids: CASSPGGQGAGDTQYF. CDR3 bases: TGTGCCAGCAGCCCCGGGGGACAGGGGGCGGGCGATACGCAGTATTTT. This chain uses TRBV11-2 with TRBJ2-3; 12 bases fit TRBD1. The CDR3 totals 16 residues. CDR1 is SGHAT, CDR2 FQNNGV, per germline. The trim removed 5 bases at V and 6 bases at J, leaving 9 bases unmatched. The variable domain in full, with the rest retrieved from reference TRBV11-2 and TRBJ2-3, is EAGVAQSPRYKIIEKRQSVAFWCNPISGHATLYWYQQILGQGPKLLIQFQNNGVVDDSQLPKDRFSAERLKGVDSTLKIQPAKLEDSAVYLCASSPGGQGAGDTQYFGPGTRLTVL.

The V call is TRBV20-1, the J call TRBJ2-5; D could derive from TRBD1 or TRBD2 (6 bases each). Germline V lookup: CDR1 DFQATT, CDR2 SNEGSKA (reference sequence). Deletions cut 5 bases from V and 5 bases from J, with 18 bases between. The CDR3 contains 14 residues. The CDR3 reads CSAVESVGGETQYF. The DNA for the CDR3 is TGCAGTGCTGTCGAGTCCGTAGGGGGGGAGACCCAGTACTTC.

The V gene is TRBV12-3 or TRBV12-4, the J gene TRBJ2-6, with 8 bases that match TRBD1. The CDR3 length is 17 residues. V shed 4 bases and J 4 bases; nucleotides not matched to a gene: 9. The CDR3 loop is CASSSHGRQGGANVLTF. In nucleotides, the CDR3 is TGTGCCAGCAGTTCACACGGCCGACAGGGGGGGGCCAACGTCCTGACTTTC.

This clonotype was recorded at least ten times. The J gene is TRBJ2-3, the V gene TRBV29-1, with D perhaps given as TRBD1 or TRBD2 (6 bases each). The length of the CDR3 is 11 residues. The germline V gene has CDR1 SQVTM and CDR2 ANQGSEA. V was shortened by 7 bases and J by 11 bases, with 16 bases between the two germline ends. The CDR3 bases are TGCAGCGCCTACCGGGGGCAGGGGCAGTATTTT. It is translated as CSAYRGQGQYF.

This clonotype was recorded a few times. This chain joins TRBV9 and TRBJ2-1; the match to TRBD2 covers 16 bases. The germline CDR1 and CDR2 sequences are SGDLS and YYNGEE. This CDR3 region has 17 residues. V trimming: 0 bases; J trimming: 7 bases; junction bases outside the gene matches: 4. The CDR3 bases are TGTGCCAGCAGCGTAGCTACGGGACTAGCGGGGGGGAATGAGCAGTTCTTC. This codes for CASSVATGLAGGNEQFF.

The chain is built from TRBV12-3 or TRBV12-4 and TRBJ2-1, with 7 bases fitting TRBD2. After removal of 5 bases from V and 9 bases from J, the junction contained 13 bases not matched to a gene. The CDR3 is made up of 15 amino acids. Here the CDR3 DNA reads TGTGCCAGCAGTCAATGGGGGGGTGCCGTTCGTGAGCAGTTCTTC. Translated, it gives CASSQWGGAVREQFF.